These 5 T cell receptor beta chains were all obtained from the same sample, sequenced in a study of vaccination and CD4 T cells after COVID-19 (dated 2022 in TCRdb). Their antigens are not known. The sample's treatment or condition label, decoded: roughly ten-day PBMC culture with coronavirus spike peptide pools or control peptides (ViraFEST assay). The receptor library was made with PCR. TCRdb records Illumina iSeq 100 as the sequencer. TCR sequencing of DNA from cultured CD4+ T cells used the Oncomine TCR Beta short-read assay at the Johns Hopkins FTIC core. TCRdb passed the public sequencing reads through fastp at Q25 and MiXCR, retaining productive beta sequences. Every CDR3 protein is listed once, alongside the most common genes and DNA of its rows. Recorded for this sample are around 15,000 distinct CDR3 sequences; around a third of them occurred a single time. The ten largest make up roughly a sixth of the sample.

Sequences were obtained from cultured CD4+ T cells from blood. Every receptor here comes from a human donor with COVID-19.

This chain connects TRBV19 to TRBJ1-5, with unresolved D. The CDR3 has 15 amino acids. Germline V gene sequence: CDR1 LNHDA, CDR2 SQIVND (reference sequence). Trimming removed 0 bases from V and 3 bases from J, with 9 bases in between. CDR3 protein: CASSIDQGFNQPQHF. As DNA, the CDR3 is TGTGCCAGTAGTATAGATCAAGGGTTCAATCAGCCCCAGCATTTT.

The CDR3 reads CASRLPENTEAFF. The CDR3 nucleotides read TGTGCCAGCAGATTGCCGGAGAACACTGAAGCTTTCTTT. The chain employs TRBV27 and TRBJ1-1, with D unclear. CDR1 is MNHEY and CDR2 is SMNVEV in the germline V gene (reference sequence). The V end was cut by 6 bases, the J end by 1 base, with 9 bases between. The CDR3 has 13 amino acids.

The gene calls are TRBV10-2 and TRBJ2-1, with 9 bases matching TRBD2. Germline V lookup: CDR1 WSHSY, CDR2 SAAADI. The V gene end was trimmed by 6 bases and the J gene end by 8 bases; junction bases not matched to a gene: 11. CDR3 size: 15 residues. The CDR3: CASRRGAGGPDEQFF. The CDR3 coding sequence is TGCGCCAGCAGGAGGGGGGCGGGGGGGCCGGATGAGCAGTTCTTC.

This clonotype is categorized as medium-sized. The chain employs TRBV2 and TRBJ2-2; D is undetermined. The CDR3 contains 15 residues. Germline V gene sequence: CDR1 SNHLY, CDR2 FYNNEI. Trimming pared 0 bases from V and 4 bases from J, leaving 9 bases between. Written as DNA, the CDR3 is TGTGCCAGCAGTGAAGCAACCGGGTCCACCGGGGAGCTGTTTTTT. Its translation is CASSEATGSTGELFF.

The chain couples TRBV20-1 to TRBJ1-5; D is unresolved. Germline CDR1 DFQATT, CDR2 SNEGSKA (reference sequence). The CDR3 extends over 13 amino acids. V was trimmed by 6 bases and J by 4 bases, leaving 13 bases between them. The CDR3: CSAEFDGNQPQHF. CDR3 sequence (DNA): TGCAGTGCCGAATTCGACGGAAATCAGCCCCAGCATTTT.